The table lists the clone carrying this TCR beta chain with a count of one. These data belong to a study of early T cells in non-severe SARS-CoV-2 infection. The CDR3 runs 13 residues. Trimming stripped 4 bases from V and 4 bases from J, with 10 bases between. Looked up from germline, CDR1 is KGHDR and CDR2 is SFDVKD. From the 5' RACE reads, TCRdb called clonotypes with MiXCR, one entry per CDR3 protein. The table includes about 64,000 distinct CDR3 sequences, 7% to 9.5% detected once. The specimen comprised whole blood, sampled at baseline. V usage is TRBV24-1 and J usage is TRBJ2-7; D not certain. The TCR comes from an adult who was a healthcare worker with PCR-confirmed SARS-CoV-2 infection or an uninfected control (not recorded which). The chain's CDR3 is CATSEGSQYEQYF. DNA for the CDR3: TGTGCCACCAGTGAGGGCAGCCAGTACGAGCAGTACTTC.